The 18 T cell receptor beta chains listed next were all sequenced from one sample in a study of cytomegalovirus exposure and HLA in healthy donors. The study ran its PCR with 60 Vbeta and 13 Jbeta primers. Sequencing was performed with immunoSEQ multiplex PCR; in TCRdb, only in-frame clones are kept and a portion is missing. Found here are 190,000 or so clones, around 86% of them singletons; the top ten hold 6.5%. Material: PBMCs. The receptors were sampled from a woman in her forties or fifties in good health and CMV-seropositive.

The table lists this clone with a few counts. The chain recombines TRBV25-1 with TRBJ1-3; possible D gene TRBD1, 5 bases. This CDR3 is 15 amino acids long. Germline CDR1 and CDR2: MGHDK and SYGVNS. With 3 bases removed from V and 4 bases from J, the gap between germline ends came to 13 bases. The CDR3 is CASSEVRGDGNTIYF. For the CDR3, the DNA is TGTGCCAGCAGTGAGGTTCGGGGGGACGGAAACACCATATATTTT.

The gene calls are TRBV21-1 and TRBJ2-7; the D call of TRBD2 is as the table states it, not checked on the DNA. TRBV21-1 is a documented pseudogene. CDR3 length: 13 amino acids. The CDR3, as DNA: TGTGCCAGCAGCCGGGACTTGATCTACGAGCAGTACTTC. Its protein is CASSRDLIYEQYF.

This chain connects TRBV19 to TRBJ2-2; a weak D match, TRBD1 (5 bases). The CDR3 loop spans 17 amino acids. Trimming removed 5 bases from V and 1 base from J, with 17 bases in between. From germline, CDR1 is LNHDA and CDR2 SQIVND (reference sequence). CDR3 sequence: CASSGAIGALNTGELFF. In DNA form, the CDR3 reads TGTGCCAGTAGTGGAGCAATAGGGGCTCTGAACACCGGGGAGCTGTTTTTT.

This clone has only one observation. The rearrangement joins TRBV10-3 to TRBJ2-2; 14 nucleotides match TRBD2. After removal of 5 bases from V and 8 bases from J, the junction contained 4 bases not matched to a gene. The germline V gene has CDR1 ENHRY and CDR2 SYGVKD. The CDR3 totals 15 residues. This CDR3 reads CAISRLAGGRGELFF. DNA of the CDR3: TGTGCCATCAGTCGACTAGCGGGGGGGCGTGGGGAGCTGTTTTTT.

This chain uses TRBV6-5 with TRBJ2-7, with TRBD1 matching over 8 bases. This CDR3 comprises 13 residues. V was clipped by 6 bases and J by 0 bases; unmatched bases: 1. In germline, CDR1 is MNHEY, CDR2 SVGAGI. CDR3 in amino acids: CASRQGASYEQYF. In DNA form, the CDR3 reads TGTGCCAGCAGGCAGGGGGCCTCCTACGAGCAGTACTTC.

This chain connects TRBV30 to TRBJ2-2; 8 nucleotides align to TRBD2. V shed 5 bases, J shed 0 bases, and the junction held 2 bases outside the gene matches. Germline-derived CDR1 and CDR2 are GTSNPN and SVGIG (reference sequence). This CDR3 has 14 residues. The CDR3 DNA follows: TGTGCCTGGCCGGGACTAGCGAACACCGGGGAGCTGTTTTTT. Amino acid sequence: CAWPGLANTGELFF.

The rearrangement joins TRBV6-5 to TRBJ1-1; 9 nucleotides line up with TRBD1. Germline CDR1 and CDR2: MNHEY and SVGAGI. The CDR3 has 15 residues. Trimming at V came to 6 bases and at J to 0 bases, leaving 5 bases not matched to a gene. CDR3 in amino acids: CASSLQGAVNTEAFF. The DNA of the CDR3 is TGTGCCAGCAGCCTACAGGGGGCGGTGAACACTGAAGCTTTCTTT.

This chain joins TRBV6-5 and TRBJ2-7, with TRBD1 matching over 8 bases. This CDR3 is 15 amino acids long. Germline V gene sequence: CDR1 MNHEY, CDR2 SVGAGI. Losses at the gene ends were 5 bases for V and 2 bases for J; bases not matched to a gene: 8. CDR3 DNA sequence: TGTGCCAGCAGTCGGGGCGACAGGGGAACCTACGAGCAGTACTTC. Protein sequence: CASSRGDRGTYEQYF.

This chain uses TRBV15 with TRBJ2-4; possible D gene TRBD1, 5 bases. The V end lost 0 bases, the J end lost 2 bases, and 8 bases lay between the germline ends. The CDR3 has 15 amino acids. CDR1 and CDR2 from the germline V gene are LNHNV and YYDKDF (reference sequence). The CDR3 region has the DNA TGTGCCACCAGCAGAGATGGACACTCCAAAAACATTCAGTACTTC. Residues: CATSRDGHSKNIQYF.

The chain couples TRBV5-4 to TRBJ2-5; TRBD1 aligns across 9 bases. Germline loops: CDR1 SGHNT, CDR2 YYREEE (reference sequence). Trimming took 3 bases from V and 2 from J; bases not matched to a gene: 8. There are 16 residues in the CDR3. This CDR3 is CASSSASDRGQETQYF. CDR3 nucleotides: TGTGCCAGCAGCTCCGCCTCAGACAGGGGGCAAGAGACCCAGTACTTC.

The chain uses TRBV25-1 and TRBJ1-2; tentative D call: TRBD1 (5 bases). Looked up from germline, CDR1 is MGHDK and CDR2 is SYGVNS. The CDR3 contains 14 residues. The V and J ends lost 2 bases and 5 bases respectively, with 12 bases between them. The CDR3 nucleotides are TGTGCCAGCAGTGAAGGTCCAGGGAATTATGGCTACACCTTC. Translation: CASSEGPGNYGYTF.

Of note for this clone: A junction end diverges from the germline sequence, so it may reflect a read error. The chain has TRBV5-1 and TRBJ2-6; 7 positions agree with TRBD1. Germline V gene lookup returns CDR1 SGHRS and CDR2 YFSETQ. CDR3 length: 19 residues. This chain's CDR3 is CASSRDAGTDLSGANGLTF. CDR3 sequence (DNA): TGCGCCAGCAGCAGGGATGCCGGGACAGACCTCTCTGGGGCCAACGGCCTGACTTTC.

This clone was counted a single time. The junction and the germline gene differ at one end; a read error may be behind it. The rearrangement joins TRBV15 to TRBJ2-1; TRBD1 agrees at 7 bases. Germline V gives CDR1 LNHNV, CDR2 YYDKDF (reference sequence). The CDR3 has 16 amino acids. CDR3 sequence (DNA): TGTGCCACCAGCGGAGAGACAGGGCTCTCCTACAATGAGCAGTTCTTC. Translated, it gives CATSGETGLSYNEQFF.

V gene TRBV6-1 combines with J gene TRBJ2-7, with D possibly matching TRBD2 (5 bases). CDR1 is MNHNS, CDR2 SASEGT, per germline. This CDR3 has 15 residues. The V gene lost 8 bases and the J gene lost 3 bases, with 20 bases spanning the gap. This chain's CDR3 is CASVGGGSPGYEQYF. CDR3 bases: TGTGCCAGCGTAGGAGGCGGGTCCCCGGGCTACGAGCAGTACTTC.

This rearrangement joins TRBV28 to TRBJ2-7; tentative D call: TRBD1 (5 bases). This CDR3 has 14 amino acids. Trimming cost V 5 bases and J 2 bases, with 13 bases left between them. Germline V gives CDR1 MDHEN, CDR2 SYDVKM. CDR3 nucleotides: TGTGCCAGCAGTCGGACACGTCCGCCCTACGAGCAGTACTTC. Its translation: CASSRTRPPYEQYF.

The rearrangement joins TRBV18 to TRBJ2-3; 9 bases match TRBD1. The CDR3 has 16 residues. J was trimmed by 3 bases and V by 4 bases; bases with no gene match: 8. From germline, CDR1 is KGHSH and CDR2 LQKENI. CDR3 DNA: TGTGCCAGCTCACGACAGGGGGGAATGAGTACAGATACGCAGTATTTT. It codes for CASSRQGGMSTDTQYF.

The chain couples TRBV6-5 to TRBJ2-2, with TRBD1 identical over 7 bases. The CDR3 is 15 amino acids. CDR1 and CDR2 from the germline V gene are MNHEY and SVGAGI. Trimming at V came to 9 bases and at J to 0 bases, leaving 7 bases not matched to a gene. CDR3 sequence (DNA): TGTGCCAGTACCACAGGGGTGGCGAACACCGGGGAGCTGTTTTTT. This encodes CASTTGVANTGELFF.

The CDR3 sequence is CASSVRGQGLDGYTF. CDR3 sequence (DNA): TGTGCCAGCAGTGTTAGGGGACAGGGGCTGGATGGCTACACCTTC. The chain is built from TRBV6-1 and TRBJ1-2, with 10 bases fitting TRBD1. The V and J ends lost 4 bases and 6 bases, in that order; junction bases with no gene match: 8. CDR1 is MNHNS, CDR2 SASEGT, per germline. The CDR3 is made up of 15 amino acids.